The 4 T cell receptor beta chains below come from one sample, sequenced in a study of control samples from healthy donors and cancer patients. Sequenced by immunoSEQ multiplex PCR; TCRdb stores in-frame clones only, minus some. Of approximately 72,000 clones in the sample, about 88% were seen once. Sequencing was performed on blood. The source of these receptors is a man aged 50 to 59 in good health.

The chain employs TRBV5-1 and TRBJ2-7; possibly TRBD1 for D (6 bases). The CDR3 spans 14 residues. V was trimmed by 2 bases and J by 0 bases, leaving 9 bases between them. Germline assignment: CDR1 SGHRS and CDR2 YFSETQ. The CDR3 DNA reads as TGCGCCAGCAGCTTCCGGGACAACTCCTACGAGCAGTACTTC. Protein: CASSFRDNSYEQYF.

The chain links TRBV24-1 to TRBJ1-2, with 9 bases fitting TRBD1. The CDR3 length is 14 residues. With V trimmed by 3 bases and J by 8 bases, 6 bases remained unmatched. Germline-derived CDR1 and CDR2 are KGHDR and SFDVKD. The CDR3 DNA is TGTGCCACCAGTGATGGGACAGGGTCTGGAGGCTACACCTTC. Translation gives CATSDGTGSGGYTF.

The chain recombines TRBV19 with TRBJ2-7, with 7 bases aligning to TRBD1. J lost 4 bases, V lost 7 bases, and 10 bases had no gene match. The CDR3 consists of 14 residues. Germline V gene lookup returns CDR1 LNHDA and CDR2 SQIVND (reference sequence). The chain's CDR3 is CASNQPDRVYEQYF. CDR3 sequence (DNA): TGTGCCAGTAATCAACCAGACAGGGTATACGAGCAGTACTTC.

About this clone itself: One end of the junction fails to match germline, which may point to a read error. The V gene is TRBV12-3 or TRBV12-4, the J gene TRBJ2-3; 8 bases match TRBD1. This CDR3 comprises 11 residues. The CDR3 protein is CASSRRTGLLF. Written as DNA, the CDR3 is TGTGCCAGCAGCCGTAGGACAGGGCTCCTATTC.